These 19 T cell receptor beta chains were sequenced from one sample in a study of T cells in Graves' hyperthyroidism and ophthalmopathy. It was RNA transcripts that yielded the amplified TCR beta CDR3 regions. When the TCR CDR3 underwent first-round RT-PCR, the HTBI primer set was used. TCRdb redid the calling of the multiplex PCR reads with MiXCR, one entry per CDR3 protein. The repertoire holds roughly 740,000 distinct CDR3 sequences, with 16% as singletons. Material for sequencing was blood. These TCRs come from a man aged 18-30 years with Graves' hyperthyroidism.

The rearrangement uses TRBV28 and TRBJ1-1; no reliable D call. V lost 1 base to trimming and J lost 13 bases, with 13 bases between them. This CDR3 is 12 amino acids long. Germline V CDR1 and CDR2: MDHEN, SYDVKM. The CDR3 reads CASSLYAAYGFF. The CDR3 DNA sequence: TGTGCCAGCAGTTTATACGCAGCCTATGGTTTCTTT.

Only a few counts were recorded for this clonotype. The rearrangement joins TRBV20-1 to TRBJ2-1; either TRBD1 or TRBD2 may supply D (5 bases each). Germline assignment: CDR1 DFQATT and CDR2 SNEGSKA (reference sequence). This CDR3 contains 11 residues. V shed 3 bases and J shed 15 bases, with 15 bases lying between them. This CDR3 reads CSASLGTRLFF. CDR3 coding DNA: TGCAGTGCTAGCCTCGGGACCCGCCTGTTCTTC.

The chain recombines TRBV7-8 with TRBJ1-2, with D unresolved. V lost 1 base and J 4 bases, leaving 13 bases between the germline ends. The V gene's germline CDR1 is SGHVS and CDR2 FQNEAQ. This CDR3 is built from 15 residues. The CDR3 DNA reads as TGTGCCAGCAGCTTAGTTGAAGAGAGGGCCTATGGCTACACCTTC. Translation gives CASSLVEERAYGYTF.

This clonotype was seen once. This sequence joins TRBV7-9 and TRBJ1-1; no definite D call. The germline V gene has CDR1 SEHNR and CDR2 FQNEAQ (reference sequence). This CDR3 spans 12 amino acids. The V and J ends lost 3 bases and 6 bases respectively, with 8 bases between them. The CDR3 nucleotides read TGTGCCAGCAGCTTGACGTTATCTGAAGCTTTCTTT. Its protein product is CASSLTLSEAFF.

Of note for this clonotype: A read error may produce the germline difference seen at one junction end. Here the CDR3 reads CASSYSMAAPLYKQYF. In nucleotides, the CDR3 is TGTGCCAGCAGTTACTCGATGGCAGCACCCCTCTACAAGCAGTACTTC. V is TRBV6-5 and J is TRBJ2-7; unclear D gene. The CDR3 is 16 residues long. The germline CDR1 and CDR2 sequences are MNHEY and SVGAGI.

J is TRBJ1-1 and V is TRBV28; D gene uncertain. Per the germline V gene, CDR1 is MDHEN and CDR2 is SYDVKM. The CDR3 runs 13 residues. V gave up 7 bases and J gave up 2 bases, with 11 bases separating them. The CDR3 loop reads CASNQARNTEAFF. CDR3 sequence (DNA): TGTGCCAGCAATCAGGCGAGAAACACTGAAGCTTTCTTT.

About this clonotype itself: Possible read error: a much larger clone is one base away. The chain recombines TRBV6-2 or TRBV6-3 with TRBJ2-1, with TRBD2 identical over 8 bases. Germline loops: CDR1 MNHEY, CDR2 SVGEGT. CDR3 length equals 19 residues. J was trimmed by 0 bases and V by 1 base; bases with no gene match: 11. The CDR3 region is CASSYFVASGSLSYNEQFF. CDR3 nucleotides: TGTGCCAGCAGTTACTTCGTGGCTAGCGGGTCACTCTCCTACAATGAGCAGTTCTTC.

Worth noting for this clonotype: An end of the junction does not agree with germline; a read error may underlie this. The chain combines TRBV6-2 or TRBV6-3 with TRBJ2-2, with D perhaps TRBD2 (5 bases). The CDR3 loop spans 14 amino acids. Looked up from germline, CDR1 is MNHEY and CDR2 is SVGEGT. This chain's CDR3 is CASTVRGNTGEPFF. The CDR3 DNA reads TGTGCCAGCACCGTTCGAGGGAACACCGGGGAGCCGTTTTTT.

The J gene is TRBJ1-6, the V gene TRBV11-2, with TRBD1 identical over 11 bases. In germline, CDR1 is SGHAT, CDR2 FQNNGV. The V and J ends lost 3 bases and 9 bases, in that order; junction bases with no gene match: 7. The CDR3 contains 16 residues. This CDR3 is CASSFSRTGGGSPLHF. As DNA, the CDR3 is TGTGCCAGCAGCTTTTCTCGGACAGGGGGCGGTTCACCCCTCCACTTT.

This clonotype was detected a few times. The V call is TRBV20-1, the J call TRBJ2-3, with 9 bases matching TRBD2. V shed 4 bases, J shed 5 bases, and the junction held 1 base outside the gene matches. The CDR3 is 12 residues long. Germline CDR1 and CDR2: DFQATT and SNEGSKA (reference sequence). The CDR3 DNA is TGCAGTGCTAAACTAGCGGGAGATACGCAGTATTTT. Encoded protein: CSAKLAGDTQYF.

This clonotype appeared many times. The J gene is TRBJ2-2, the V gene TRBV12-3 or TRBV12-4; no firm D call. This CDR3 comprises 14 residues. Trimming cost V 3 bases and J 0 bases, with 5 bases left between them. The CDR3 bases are TGTGCCAGCAGTTTTAACCCGAACACCGGGGAGCTGTTTTTT. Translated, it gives CASSFNPNTGELFF.

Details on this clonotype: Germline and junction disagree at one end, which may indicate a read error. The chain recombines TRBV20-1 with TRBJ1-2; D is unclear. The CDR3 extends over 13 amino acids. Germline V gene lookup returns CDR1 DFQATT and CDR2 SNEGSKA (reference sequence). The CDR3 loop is CSAREWTSYGYIF. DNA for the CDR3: TGCAGTGCTAGAGAGTGGACGAGCTATGGCTACATCTTC.

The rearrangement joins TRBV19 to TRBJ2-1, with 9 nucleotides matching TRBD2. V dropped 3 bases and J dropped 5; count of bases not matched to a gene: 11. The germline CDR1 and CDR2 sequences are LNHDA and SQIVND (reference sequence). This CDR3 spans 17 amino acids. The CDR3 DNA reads TGTGCCAGTAGTATCCAGACCGGGACTAGCACGAACAATGAGCAGTTCTTC. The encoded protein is CASSIQTGTSTNNEQFF.

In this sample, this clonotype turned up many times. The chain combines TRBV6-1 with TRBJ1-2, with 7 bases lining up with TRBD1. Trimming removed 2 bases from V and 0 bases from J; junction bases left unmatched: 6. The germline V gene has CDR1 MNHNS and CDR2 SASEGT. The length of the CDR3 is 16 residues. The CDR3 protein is CASSEWDGTANYGYTF. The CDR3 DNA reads TGTGCCAGCAGTGAATGGGACGGGACAGCTAACTATGGCTACACCTTC.

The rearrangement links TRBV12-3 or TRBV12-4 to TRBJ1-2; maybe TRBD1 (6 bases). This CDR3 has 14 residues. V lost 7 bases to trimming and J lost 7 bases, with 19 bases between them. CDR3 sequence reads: CASTGGGAASGYTF. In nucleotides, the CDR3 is TGTGCCAGCACCGGGGGGGGCGCGGCCTCTGGCTACACCTTC.

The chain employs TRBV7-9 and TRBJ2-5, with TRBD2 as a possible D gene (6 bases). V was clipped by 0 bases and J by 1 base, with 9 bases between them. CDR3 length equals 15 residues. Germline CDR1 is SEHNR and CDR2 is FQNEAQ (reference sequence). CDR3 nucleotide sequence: TGTGCCAGCAGCTTAGCTCCTAGCGTCCAAGAGACCCAGTACTTC. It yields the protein CASSLAPSVQETQYF.

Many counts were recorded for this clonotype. CDR3 amino acids: CAWSVNHEQYF. The CDR3 bases are TGTGCCTGGAGTGTGAACCACGAGCAGTACTTC. This chain uses TRBV30 with TRBJ2-7; D uncertain. The CDR3 is made up of 11 amino acids. From germline, CDR1 is GTSNPN and CDR2 SVGIG (reference sequence). Trimming took off 0 bases at V and 5 bases at J, with 5 bases between the two ends.

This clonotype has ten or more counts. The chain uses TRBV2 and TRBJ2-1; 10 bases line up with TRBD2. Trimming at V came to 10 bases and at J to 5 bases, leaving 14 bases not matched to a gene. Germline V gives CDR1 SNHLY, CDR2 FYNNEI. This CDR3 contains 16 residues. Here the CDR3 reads CATPAVIAGGHNEQFF. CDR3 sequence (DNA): TGTGCCACTCCCGCCGTGATAGCGGGAGGACACAATGAGCAGTTCTTC. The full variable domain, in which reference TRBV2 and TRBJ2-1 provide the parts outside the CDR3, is EPEVTQTPSHQVTQMGQEVILRCVPISNHLYFYWYRQILGQKVEFLVSFYNNEISEKSEIFDDQFSVERPDGSNFTLKIRSTKLEDSAMYFCATPAVIAGGHNEQFFGPGTRLTVL.

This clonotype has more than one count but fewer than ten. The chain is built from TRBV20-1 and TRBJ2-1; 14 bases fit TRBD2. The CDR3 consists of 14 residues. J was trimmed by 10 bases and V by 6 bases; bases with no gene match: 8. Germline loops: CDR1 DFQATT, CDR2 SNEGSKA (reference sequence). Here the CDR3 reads CSALGLAGGTEQFF. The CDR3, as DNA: TGCAGTGCCCTTGGACTAGCGGGAGGTACGGAGCAGTTCTTC.